This T cell receptor beta chain was identified during a study of cytomegalovirus exposure and HLA in healthy donors. Study observations and caveats: Researchers reported in a later analysis that a missense DCLRE1C variant was tied to TCR beta V- and J-gene trimming.

Comment on this clone: Its antigen is currently unknown.

The PCR was carried out with 60 Vbeta primers and 13 Jbeta primers. The protocol was immunoSEQ multiplex PCR, while the TCRdb copy is restricted to in-frame clones and leaves out a portion. The table includes about 120,000 clones, less than 65% detected once. With V trimmed by 3 bases and J by 5 bases, 14 bases remained unmatched. Germline V gene data show CDR1 as MDHEN and CDR2 as SYDVKM. The CDR3 totals 17 residues. The specimen was PBMCs. The chain employs TRBV28 and TRBJ2-3; TRBD2 matches 7 bases. The sequence came from a middle-aged man in good health and CMV-seropositive. CDR3 bases: TGTGCCAGCAGTTTGGGAGGGAGCTCCGGGGGAGGAGATACGCAGTATTTT. Its translation: CASSLGGSSGGGDTQYF.